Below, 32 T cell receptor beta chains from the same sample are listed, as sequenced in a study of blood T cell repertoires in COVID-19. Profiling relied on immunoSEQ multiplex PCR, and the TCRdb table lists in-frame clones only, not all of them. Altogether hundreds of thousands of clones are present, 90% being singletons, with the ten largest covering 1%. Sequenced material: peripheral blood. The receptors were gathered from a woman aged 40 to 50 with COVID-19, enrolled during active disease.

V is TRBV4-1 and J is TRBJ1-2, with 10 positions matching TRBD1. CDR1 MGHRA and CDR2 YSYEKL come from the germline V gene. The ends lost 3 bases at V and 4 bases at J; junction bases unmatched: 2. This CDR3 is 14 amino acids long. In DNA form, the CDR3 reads TGCGCCAGCAGCCACCGACAGGGGGCCTATGGCTACACCTTC. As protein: CASSHRQGAYGYTF.

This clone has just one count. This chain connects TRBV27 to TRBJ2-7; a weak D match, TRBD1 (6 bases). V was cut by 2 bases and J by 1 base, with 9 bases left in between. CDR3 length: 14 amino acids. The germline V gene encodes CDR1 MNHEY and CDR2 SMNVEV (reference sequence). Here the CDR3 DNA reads TGTGCCAGCAGTTTAACAGGGATATCCTACGAGCAGTACTTC. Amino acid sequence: CASSLTGISYEQYF.

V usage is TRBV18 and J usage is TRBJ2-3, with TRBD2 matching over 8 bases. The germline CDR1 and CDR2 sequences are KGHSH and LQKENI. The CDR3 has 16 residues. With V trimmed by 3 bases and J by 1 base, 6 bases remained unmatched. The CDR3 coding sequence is TGTGCCAGCTCACCCTTAGCGGGAATAGGCACAGATACGCAGTATTTT. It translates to CASSPLAGIGTDTQYF.

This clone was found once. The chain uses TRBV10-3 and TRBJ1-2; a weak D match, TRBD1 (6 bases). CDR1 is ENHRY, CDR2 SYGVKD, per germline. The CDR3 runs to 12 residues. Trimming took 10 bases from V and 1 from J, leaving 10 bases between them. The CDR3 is CATRTDNYGYTF. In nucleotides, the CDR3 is TGTGCCACCAGGACAGATAACTATGGCTACACCTTC.

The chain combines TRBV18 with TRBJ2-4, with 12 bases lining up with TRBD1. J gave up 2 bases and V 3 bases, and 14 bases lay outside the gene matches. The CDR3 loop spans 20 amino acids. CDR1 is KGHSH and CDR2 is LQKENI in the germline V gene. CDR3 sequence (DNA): TGTGCCAGCTCACCCACTTATTCCGGGACAGGGGGCCGAACCAAAAACATTCAGTACTTC. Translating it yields CASSPTYSGTGGRTKNIQYF.

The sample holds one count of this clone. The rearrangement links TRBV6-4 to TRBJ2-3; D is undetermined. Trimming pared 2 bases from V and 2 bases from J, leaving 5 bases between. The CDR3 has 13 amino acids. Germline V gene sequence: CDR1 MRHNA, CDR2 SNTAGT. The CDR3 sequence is CASSDTTTDTQYF. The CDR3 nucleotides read TGTGCCAGCAGTGACACTACCACAGATACGCAGTATTTT.

The CDR3 spells CASSLESGPYGYTF. CDR3 DNA sequence: TGTGCCAGCAGCTTGGAGTCAGGCCCCTATGGCTACACCTTC. The chain links TRBV5-6 to TRBJ1-2; D unclear. Trimming left V 0 bases short and J 4 bases short, with 10 bases between. The CDR3 runs 14 residues. Germline V gene sequence: CDR1 SGHDT, CDR2 YYEEEE.

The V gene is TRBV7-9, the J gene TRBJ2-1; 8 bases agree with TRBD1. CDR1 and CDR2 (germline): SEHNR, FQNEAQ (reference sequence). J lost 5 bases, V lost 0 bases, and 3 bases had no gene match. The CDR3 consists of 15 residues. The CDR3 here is CASSLAGGQDNEQFF. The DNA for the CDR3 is TGTGCCAGCAGCTTAGCAGGGGGACAGGACAATGAGCAGTTCTTC.

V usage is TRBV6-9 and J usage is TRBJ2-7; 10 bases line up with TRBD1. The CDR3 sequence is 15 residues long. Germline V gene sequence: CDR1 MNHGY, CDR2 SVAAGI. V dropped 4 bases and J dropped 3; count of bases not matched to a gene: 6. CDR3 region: CASSSTRTGGYEQYF. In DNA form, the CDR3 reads TGTGCCAGCAGTTCCACTCGGACAGGGGGCTACGAGCAGTACTTC.

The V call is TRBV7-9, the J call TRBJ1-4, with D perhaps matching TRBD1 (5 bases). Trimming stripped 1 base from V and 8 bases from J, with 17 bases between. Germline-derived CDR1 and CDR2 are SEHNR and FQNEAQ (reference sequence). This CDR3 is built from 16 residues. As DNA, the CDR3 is TGTGCCAGCAGCTTAGATCCGCCGGGGGTCGGGGAAAAACTGTTTTTT. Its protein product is CASSLDPPGVGEKLFF.

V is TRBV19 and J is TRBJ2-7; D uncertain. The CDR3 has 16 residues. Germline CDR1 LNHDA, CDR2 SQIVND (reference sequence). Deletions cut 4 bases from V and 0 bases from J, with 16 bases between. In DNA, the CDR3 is TGTGCCAGTAGTAGGCAGTCAGGTGTATACTCCTACGAGCAGTACTTC. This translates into CASSRQSGVYSYEQYF.

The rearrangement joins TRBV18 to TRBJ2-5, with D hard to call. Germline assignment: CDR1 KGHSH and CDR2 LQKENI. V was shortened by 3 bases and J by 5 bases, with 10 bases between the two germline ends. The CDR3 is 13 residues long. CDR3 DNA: TGTGCCAGCTCACCGCCCAACGGGGAGACCCAGTACTTC. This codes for CASSPPNGETQYF.

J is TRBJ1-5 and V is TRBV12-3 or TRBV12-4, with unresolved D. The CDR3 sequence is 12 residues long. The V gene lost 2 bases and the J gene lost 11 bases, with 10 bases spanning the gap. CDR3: CASSLQRGAQHF. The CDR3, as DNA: TGTGCCAGCAGTTTACAGCGGGGAGCCCAGCATTTT.

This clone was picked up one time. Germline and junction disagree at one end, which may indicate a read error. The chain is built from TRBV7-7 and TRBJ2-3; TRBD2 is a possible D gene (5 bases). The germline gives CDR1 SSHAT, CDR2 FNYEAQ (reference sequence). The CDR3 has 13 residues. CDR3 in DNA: TGTGCTAGCAGCCCATCTAGCTCAGATACGCAGTATTTT. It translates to CASSPSSSDTQYF.

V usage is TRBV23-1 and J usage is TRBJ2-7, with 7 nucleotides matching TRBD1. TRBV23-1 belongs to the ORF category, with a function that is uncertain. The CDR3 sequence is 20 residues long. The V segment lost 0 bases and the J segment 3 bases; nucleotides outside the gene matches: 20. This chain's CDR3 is CASSQSRTRGQRDRDYEQYF. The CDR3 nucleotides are TGCGCCAGCAGTCAATCGAGGACTCGTGGGCAACGGGACAGAGACTACGAGCAGTACTTC.

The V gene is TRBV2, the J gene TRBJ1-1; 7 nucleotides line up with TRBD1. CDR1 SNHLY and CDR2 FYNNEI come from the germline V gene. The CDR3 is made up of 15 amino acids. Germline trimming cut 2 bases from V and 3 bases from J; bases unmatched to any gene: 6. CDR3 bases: TGTGCCAGCAGTGAAACGAGGGGGCGGGACACTGAAGCTTTCTTT. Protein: CASSETRGRDTEAFF. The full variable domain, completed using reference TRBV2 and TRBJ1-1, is EPEVTQTPSHQVTQMGQEVILRCVPISNHLYFYWYRQILGQKVEFLVSFYNNEISEKSEIFDDQFSVERPDGSNFTLKIRSTKLEDSAMYFCASSETRGRDTEAFFGQGTRLTVV.

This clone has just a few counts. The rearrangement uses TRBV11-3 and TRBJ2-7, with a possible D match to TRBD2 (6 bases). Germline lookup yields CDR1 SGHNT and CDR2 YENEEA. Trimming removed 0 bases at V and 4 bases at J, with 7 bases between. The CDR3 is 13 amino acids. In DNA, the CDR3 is TGTGCCAGCAGCTTAGAACTAGCATACGAGCAGTACTTC. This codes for CASSLELAYEQYF.

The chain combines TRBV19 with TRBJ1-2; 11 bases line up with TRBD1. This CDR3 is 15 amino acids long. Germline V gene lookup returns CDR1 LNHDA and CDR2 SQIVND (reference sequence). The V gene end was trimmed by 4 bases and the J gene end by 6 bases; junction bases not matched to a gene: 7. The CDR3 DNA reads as TGTGCCAGTAGTACCACCGGGACAGGGGGTAATGGCTACACCTTC. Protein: CASSTTGTGGNGYTF.

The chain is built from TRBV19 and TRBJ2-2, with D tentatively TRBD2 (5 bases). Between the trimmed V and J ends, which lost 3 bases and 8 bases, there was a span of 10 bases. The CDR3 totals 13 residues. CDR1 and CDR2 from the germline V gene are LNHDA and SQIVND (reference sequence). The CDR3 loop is CASSIGIRGELFF. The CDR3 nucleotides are TGTGCCAGTAGTATCGGGATAAGGGGGGAGCTGTTTTTT.

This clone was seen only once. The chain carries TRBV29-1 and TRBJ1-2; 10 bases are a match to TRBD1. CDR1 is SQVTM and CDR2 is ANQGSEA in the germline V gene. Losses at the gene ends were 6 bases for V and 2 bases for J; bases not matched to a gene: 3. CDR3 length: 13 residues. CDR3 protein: CSVGTGVNYGYTF. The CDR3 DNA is TGCAGCGTAGGGACAGGGGTCAACTATGGCTACACCTTC.

The CDR3 DNA reads as TGTGCCAGCAGTTTGCCAAGACTAAATTCACCCCTCCACTTT. Translated: CASSLPRLNSPLHF. The chain recombines TRBV27 with TRBJ1-6; D not certain. The CDR3 sequence is 14 residues long. Germline assignment: CDR1 MNHEY and CDR2 SMNVEV (reference sequence). V lost 3 bases and J 7 bases, leaving 10 bases between the germline ends.

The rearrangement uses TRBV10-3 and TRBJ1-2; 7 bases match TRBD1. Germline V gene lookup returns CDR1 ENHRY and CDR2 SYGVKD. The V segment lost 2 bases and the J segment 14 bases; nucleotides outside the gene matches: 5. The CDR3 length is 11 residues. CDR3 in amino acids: CAISEGRGRTF. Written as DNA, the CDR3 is TGTGCCATCAGTGAGGGCAGGGGGAGAACCTTC.

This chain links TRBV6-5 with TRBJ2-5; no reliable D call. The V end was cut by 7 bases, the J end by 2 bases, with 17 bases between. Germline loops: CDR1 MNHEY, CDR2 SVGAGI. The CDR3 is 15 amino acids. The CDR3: CASIQTLAAQETQYF. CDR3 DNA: TGTGCCAGCATCCAGACTTTAGCAGCTCAAGAGACCCAGTACTTC.

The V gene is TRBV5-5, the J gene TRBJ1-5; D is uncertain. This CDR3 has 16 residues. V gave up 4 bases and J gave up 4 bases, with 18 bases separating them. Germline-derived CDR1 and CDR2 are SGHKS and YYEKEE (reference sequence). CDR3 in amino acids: CASSTGPGTLNQPQHF. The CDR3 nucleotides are TGTGCCAGCAGCACCGGTCCGGGAACCCTTAATCAGCCCCAGCATTTT.

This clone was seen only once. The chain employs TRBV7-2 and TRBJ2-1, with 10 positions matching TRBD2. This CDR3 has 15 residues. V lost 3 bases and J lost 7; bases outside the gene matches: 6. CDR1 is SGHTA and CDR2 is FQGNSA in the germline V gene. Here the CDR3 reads CASSFTSGTENEQFF. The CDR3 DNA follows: TGTGCCAGCAGCTTTACTAGCGGGACAGAGAATGAGCAGTTCTTC.

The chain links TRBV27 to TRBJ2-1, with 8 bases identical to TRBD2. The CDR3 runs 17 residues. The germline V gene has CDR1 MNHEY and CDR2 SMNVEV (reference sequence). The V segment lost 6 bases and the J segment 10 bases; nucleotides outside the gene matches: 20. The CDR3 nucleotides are TGTGCCAGCAGAAGCTGGGTCACCGGGACTAGTTCTCAAGAGCAGTTCTTC. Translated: CASRSWVTGTSSQEQFF.

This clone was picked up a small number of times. The CDR3 DNA follows: TGTGCCAGTAGGGAAGCCGGGACAGGGGTTATCCCCCAGCATTTT. Protein sequence: CASREAGTGVIPQHF. The chain combines TRBV19 with TRBJ1-5; 10 nucleotides match TRBD1. The CDR3 loop spans 15 amino acids. J gave up 10 bases and V 6 bases, and 12 bases lay outside the gene matches. The germline gives CDR1 LNHDA, CDR2 SQIVND (reference sequence).

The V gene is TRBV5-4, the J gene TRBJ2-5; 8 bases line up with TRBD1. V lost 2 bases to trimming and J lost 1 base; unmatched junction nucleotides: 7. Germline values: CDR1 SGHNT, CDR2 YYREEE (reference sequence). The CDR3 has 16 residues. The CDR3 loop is CASSFPRTGRQETQYF. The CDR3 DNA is TGTGCCAGCAGCTTCCCTCGGACAGGGCGCCAAGAGACCCAGTACTTC.

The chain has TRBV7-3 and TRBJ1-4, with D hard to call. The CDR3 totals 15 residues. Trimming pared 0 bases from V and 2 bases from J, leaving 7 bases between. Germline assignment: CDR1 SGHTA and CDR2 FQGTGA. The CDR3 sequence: CASSLTAGTNEKLFF. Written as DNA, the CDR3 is TGTGCCAGCAGCTTAACTGCGGGGACTAATGAAAAACTGTTTTTT.

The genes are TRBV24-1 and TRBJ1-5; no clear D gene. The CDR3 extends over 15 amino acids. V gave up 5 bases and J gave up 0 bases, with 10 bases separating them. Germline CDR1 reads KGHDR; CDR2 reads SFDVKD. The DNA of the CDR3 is TGTGCCACCAGTGGTAGTCCTATTAGCAATCAGCCCCAGCATTTT. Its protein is CATSGSPISNQPQHF.

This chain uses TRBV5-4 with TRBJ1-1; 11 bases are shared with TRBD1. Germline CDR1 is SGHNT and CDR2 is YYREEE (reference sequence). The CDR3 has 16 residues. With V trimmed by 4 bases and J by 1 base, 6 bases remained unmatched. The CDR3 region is CASSTWTGGANTEAFF. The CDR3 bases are TGTGCCAGCAGCACCTGGACAGGGGGCGCGAACACTGAAGCTTTCTTT.

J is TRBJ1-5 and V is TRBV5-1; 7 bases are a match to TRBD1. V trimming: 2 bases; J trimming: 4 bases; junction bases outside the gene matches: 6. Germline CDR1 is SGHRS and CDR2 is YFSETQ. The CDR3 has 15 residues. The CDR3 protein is CASSFTGEDNQPQHF. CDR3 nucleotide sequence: TGCGCCAGCAGCTTTACAGGGGAGGATAATCAGCCCCAGCATTTT. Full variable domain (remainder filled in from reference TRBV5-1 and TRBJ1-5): KAGVTQTPRYLIKTRGQQVTLSCSPISGHRSVSWYQQTPGQGLQFLFEYFSETQRNKGNFPGRFSGRQFSNSRSEMNVSTLELGDSALYLCASSFTGEDNQPQHFGDGTRLSIL.